The text below deals with one T cell receptor beta chain. Unmatched junction bases numbered 7, after V lost 1 base and J lost 1 base. The CDR3 is 17 residues long. Germline V CDR1 and CDR2: MGHRA, YSYEKL. This sample is drawn from a study of blood T cell repertoires in COVID-19. Sequencing was performed with immunoSEQ multiplex PCR; in TCRdb, only in-frame clones are kept and a portion is missing. Here the sample spans 35,000 to 45,000 clones, about 85% being singletons. The clonotype originates from a human donor in a cohort sampled during active COVID-19. The sample comprised peripheral blood. The V and J genes are TRBV4-1 and TRBJ2-3; 8 bases align to TRBD1. CDR3 sequence: CASSQGNRGAGTDTQYF. CDR3 bases: TGCGCCAGCAGCCAAGGCAACAGGGGGGCTGGCACAGATACGCAGTATTTT.